This T cell receptor (beta chain) was recovered during a study of shared clonotypes between healthy human individuals. Study context: Three plates were used per donor for CD4 naive, three for CD4 memory, two for CD8 naive and one for CD8 memory.

The method was immunoSEQ multiplex PCR; TCRdb's version includes in-frame clones alone and lacks a portion of them. The sample lists approximately 500,000 clones, 90% to 97% occurring once. This sequence was found in a woman aged 30 to 39 in good health. Sequenced sample: naive CD4+ T cells sorted from blood. Subset of the sample: CD45RA+ positively selected.

CDR3 nucleotide sequence: TGTGCCAGCAGCTTAGCAGGGGAAGGCACTGAAGCTTTCTTT. Translation gives CASSLAGEGTEAFF. The chain recombines TRBV7-8 with TRBJ1-1; TRBD1 might be the D (5 bases). Trimming removed 0 bases at V and 4 bases at J, with 9 bases between. Germline V gene data show CDR1 as SGHVS and CDR2 as FQNEAQ. This CDR3 has 14 residues.